Sequencing of this TCR beta chain was carried out in a study of blood T cell repertoires in COVID-19. V dropped 3 bases and J dropped 8; count of bases not matched to a gene: 7. Germline-derived CDR1 and CDR2 are LNHDA and SQIVND (reference sequence). This CDR3 is built from 16 residues. Original methodology: Estimation of nucleated cell counts relied on the amplification of reference gene primers. Sequencing used immunoSEQ multiplex PCR; TCRdb keeps in-frame clones, though not all of them. The DNA was the basis for D and trimming; V, J and clone size are from that table. The table has roughly 50,000 clones, roughly 84% seen once.

The sequence was obtained from a woman aged 80 or over with acute or convalescent COVID-19. This chain uses TRBV19 with TRBJ1-6; 10 bases match TRBD1. Sequencing was done on a sample of peripheral blood. CDR3 residues: CASSIKPGTGDSPLHF. In nucleotides, the CDR3 is TGTGCCAGTAGTATCAAACCCGGGACAGGGGATTCACCCCTCCACTTT.